This TCR beta chain is from a study of cytomegalovirus exposure and HLA in healthy donors. This CDR3 region has 14 residues. CDR1 is MDHEN and CDR2 is SYDVKM in the germline V gene. The V end lost 6 bases, the J end lost 5 bases, and 16 bases lay between the germline ends. The study ran its PCR with 60 Vbeta and 13 Jbeta primers. The repertoire was sequenced with immunoSEQ multiplex PCR; TCRdb's copy has only in-frame clones and lacks some. Of about 140,000 clones detected, 70% to 85% appear once; the ten largest clones hold 6.5% to 7%. The chain links TRBV28 to TRBJ2-5; a possible D gene is TRBD2 (7 bases). This TCR was sampled from a man in his forties in good health and CMV-seropositive. The source material was PBMCs. The CDR3 reads CASREGGGMETQYF. Written as DNA, the CDR3 is TGTGCCAGCAGGGAGGGAGGGGGTATGGAGACCCAGTACTTC.